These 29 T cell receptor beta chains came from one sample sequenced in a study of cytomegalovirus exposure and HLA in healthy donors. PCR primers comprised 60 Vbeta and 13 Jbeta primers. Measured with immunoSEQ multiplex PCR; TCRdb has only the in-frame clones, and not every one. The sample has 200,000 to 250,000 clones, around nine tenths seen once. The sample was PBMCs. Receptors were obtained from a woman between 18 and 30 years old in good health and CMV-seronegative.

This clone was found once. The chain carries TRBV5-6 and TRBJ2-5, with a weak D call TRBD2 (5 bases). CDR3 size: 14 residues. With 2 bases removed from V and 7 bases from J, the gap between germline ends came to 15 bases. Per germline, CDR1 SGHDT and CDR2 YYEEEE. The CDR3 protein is CASSFTGSDGTQYF. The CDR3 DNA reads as TGTGCCAGCAGCTTCACGGGATCTGATGGGACCCAGTACTTC.

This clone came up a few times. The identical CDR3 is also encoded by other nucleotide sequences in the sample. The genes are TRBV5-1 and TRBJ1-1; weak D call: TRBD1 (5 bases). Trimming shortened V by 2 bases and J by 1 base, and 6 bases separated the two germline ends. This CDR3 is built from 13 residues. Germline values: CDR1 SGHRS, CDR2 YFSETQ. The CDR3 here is CASSFGGNTEAFF. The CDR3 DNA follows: TGCGCCAGCAGCTTCGGGGGGAACACTGAAGCTTTCTTT. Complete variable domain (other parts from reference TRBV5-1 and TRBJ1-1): KAGVTQTPRYLIKTRGQQVTLSCSPISGHRSVSWYQQTPGQGLQFLFEYFSETQRNKGNFPGRFSGRQFSNSRSEMNVSTLELGDSALYLCASSFGGNTEAFFGQGTRLTVV.

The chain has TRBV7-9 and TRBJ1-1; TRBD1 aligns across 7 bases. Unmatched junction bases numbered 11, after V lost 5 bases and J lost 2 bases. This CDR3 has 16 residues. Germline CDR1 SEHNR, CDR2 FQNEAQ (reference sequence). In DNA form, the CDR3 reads TGTGCCAGCAGCCCAGACAGGGTACTTTACAACACTGAAGCTTTCTTT. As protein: CASSPDRVLYNTEAFF.

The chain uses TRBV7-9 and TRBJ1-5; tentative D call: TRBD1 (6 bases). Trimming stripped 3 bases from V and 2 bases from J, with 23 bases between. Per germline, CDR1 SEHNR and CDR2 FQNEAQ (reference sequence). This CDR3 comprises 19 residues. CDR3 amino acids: CASSFERLGKAGGNQPQHF. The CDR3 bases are TGTGCCAGCAGCTTTGAACGTCTGGGGAAGGCAGGGGGCAATCAGCCCCAGCATTTT.

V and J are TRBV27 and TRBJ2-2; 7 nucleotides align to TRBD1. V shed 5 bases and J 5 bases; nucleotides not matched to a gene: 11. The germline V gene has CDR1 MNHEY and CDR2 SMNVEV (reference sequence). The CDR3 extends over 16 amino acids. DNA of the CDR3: TGTGCCAGCAGTCCGATAGGGGGCAGCAGTACCGGGGAGCTGTTTTTT. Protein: CASSPIGGSSTGELFF.

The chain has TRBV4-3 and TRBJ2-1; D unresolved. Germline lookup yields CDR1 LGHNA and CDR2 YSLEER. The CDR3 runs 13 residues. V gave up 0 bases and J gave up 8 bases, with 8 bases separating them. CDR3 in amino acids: CASSQDSADEQFF. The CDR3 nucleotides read TGCGCCAGCAGCCAAGACAGCGCCGATGAGCAGTTCTTC.

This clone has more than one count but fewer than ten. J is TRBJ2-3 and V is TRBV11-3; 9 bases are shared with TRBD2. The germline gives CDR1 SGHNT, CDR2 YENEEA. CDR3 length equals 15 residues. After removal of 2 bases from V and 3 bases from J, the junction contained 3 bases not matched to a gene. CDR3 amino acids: CASSLILAGTDTQYF. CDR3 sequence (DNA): TGTGCCAGCAGCTTAATCCTAGCGGGAACAGATACGCAGTATTTT.

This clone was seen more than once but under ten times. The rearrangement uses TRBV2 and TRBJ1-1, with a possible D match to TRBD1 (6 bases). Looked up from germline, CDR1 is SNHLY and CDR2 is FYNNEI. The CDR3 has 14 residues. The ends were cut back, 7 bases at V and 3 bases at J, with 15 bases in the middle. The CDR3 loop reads CASNRLQGYTEAFF. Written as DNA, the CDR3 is TGTGCCAGCAATCGTTTACAGGGATACACTGAAGCTTTCTTT.

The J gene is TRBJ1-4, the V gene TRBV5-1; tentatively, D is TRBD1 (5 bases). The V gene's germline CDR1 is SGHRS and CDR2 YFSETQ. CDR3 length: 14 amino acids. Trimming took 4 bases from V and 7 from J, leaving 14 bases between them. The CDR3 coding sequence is TGCGCCAGCAGCCCCCTAGGGGCTGGTGAAAAACTGTTTTTT. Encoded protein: CASSPLGAGEKLFF.

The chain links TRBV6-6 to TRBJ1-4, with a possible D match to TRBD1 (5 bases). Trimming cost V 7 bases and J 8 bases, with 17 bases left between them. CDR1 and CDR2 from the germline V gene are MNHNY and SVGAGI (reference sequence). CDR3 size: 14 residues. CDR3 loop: CASTPSGVREKLFF. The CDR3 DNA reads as TGTGCCAGCACCCCTTCGGGGGTTAGGGAAAAACTGTTTTTT.

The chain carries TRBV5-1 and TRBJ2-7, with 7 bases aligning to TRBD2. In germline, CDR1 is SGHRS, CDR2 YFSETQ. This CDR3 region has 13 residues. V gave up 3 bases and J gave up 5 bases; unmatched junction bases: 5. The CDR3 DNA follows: TGCGCCAGCAGCTACCGGACTAGTGACGAGCAGTACTTC. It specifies CASSYRTSDEQYF.

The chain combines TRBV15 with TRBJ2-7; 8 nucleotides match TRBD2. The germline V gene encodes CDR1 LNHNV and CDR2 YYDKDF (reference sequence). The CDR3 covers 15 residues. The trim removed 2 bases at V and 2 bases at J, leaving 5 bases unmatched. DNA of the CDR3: TGTGCCACCAGCAGACTTAGCGGGATTGCCTACGAGCAGTACTTC. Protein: CATSRLSGIAYEQYF.

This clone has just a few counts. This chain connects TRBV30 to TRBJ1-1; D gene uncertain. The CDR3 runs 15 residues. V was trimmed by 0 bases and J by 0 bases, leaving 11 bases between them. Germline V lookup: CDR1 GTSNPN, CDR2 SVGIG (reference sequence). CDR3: CAWSVVMAVNTEAFF. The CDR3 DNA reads TGTGCCTGGAGTGTTGTTATGGCAGTGAACACTGAAGCTTTCTTT.

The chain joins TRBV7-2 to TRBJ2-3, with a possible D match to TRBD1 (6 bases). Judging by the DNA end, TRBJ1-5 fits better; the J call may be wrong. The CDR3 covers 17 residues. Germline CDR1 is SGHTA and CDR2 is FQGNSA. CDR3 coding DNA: TGTGCCAGCTCGCCCTCAAACCACGGGGGGGCGGGAGATACGCAGCATTTT. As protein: CASSPSNHGGAGDTQHF.

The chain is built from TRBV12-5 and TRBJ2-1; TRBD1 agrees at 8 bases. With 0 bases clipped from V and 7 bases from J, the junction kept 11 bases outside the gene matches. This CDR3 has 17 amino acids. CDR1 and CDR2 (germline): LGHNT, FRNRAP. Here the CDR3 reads CASGLVVGTGLTNEQFF. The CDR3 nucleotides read TGTGCTAGTGGTTTGGTTGTCGGGACAGGCCTAACTAATGAGCAGTTCTTC. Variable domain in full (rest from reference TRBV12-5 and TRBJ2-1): DARVTQTPRHKVTEMGQEVTMRCQPILGHNTVFWYRQTMMQGLELLAYFRNRAPLDDSGMPKDRFSAEMPDATLATLKIQPSEPRDSAVYFCASGLVVGTGLTNEQFFGPGTRLTVL.

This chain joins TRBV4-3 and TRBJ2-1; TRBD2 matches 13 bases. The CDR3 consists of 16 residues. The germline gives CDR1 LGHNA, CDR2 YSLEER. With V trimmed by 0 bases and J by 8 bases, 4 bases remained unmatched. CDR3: CASSQDLLAGGDEQFF. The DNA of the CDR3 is TGCGCCAGCAGCCAAGATTTACTAGCGGGGGGGGATGAGCAGTTCTTC.

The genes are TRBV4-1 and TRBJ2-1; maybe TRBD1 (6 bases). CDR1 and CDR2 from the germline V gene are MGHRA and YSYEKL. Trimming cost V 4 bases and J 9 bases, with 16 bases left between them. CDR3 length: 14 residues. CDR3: CASSLRDTPTEQFF. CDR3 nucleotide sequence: TGCGCCAGCAGCCTTCGGGACACTCCGACTGAGCAGTTCTTC.

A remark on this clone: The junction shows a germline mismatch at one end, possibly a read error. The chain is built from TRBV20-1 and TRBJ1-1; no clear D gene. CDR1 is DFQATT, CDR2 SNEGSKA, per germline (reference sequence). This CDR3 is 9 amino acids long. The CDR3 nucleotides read TGCAGTGCTAGAGGTCAAGGGAGCTTT. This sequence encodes CSARGQGSF.

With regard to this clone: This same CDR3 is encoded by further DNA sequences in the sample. Here the CDR3 DNA reads TGCAGCGTTGGGGCGCCTGAGGGGGCCATGGAAAAACTGTTTTTT. Translating gives CSVGAPEGAMEKLFF. The chain employs TRBV29-1 and TRBJ1-4, with 7 positions matching TRBD1. Germline loops: CDR1 SQVTM, CDR2 ANQGSEA. J gave up 8 bases and V 4 bases, and 13 bases lay outside the gene matches. The CDR3 contains 15 residues.

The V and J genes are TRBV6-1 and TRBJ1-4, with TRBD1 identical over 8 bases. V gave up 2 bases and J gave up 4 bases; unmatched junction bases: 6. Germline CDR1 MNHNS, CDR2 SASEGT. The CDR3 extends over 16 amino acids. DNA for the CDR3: TGTGCCAGCAGTGAACAGGGACAGGTCCTTAATGAAAAACTGTTTTTT. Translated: CASSEQGQVLNEKLFF.

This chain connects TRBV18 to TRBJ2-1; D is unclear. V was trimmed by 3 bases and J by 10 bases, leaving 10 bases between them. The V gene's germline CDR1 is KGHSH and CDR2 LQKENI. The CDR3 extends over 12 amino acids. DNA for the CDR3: TGTGCCAGCTCACCCTCTTTTTTGGAGCAGTTCTTC. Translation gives CASSPSFLEQFF.

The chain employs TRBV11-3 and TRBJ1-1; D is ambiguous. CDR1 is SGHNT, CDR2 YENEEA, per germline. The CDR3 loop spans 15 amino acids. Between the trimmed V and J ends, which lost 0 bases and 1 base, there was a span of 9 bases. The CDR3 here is CASSLDSGTNTEAFF. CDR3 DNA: TGTGCCAGCAGCTTAGATTCAGGAACGAACACTGAAGCTTTCTTT.

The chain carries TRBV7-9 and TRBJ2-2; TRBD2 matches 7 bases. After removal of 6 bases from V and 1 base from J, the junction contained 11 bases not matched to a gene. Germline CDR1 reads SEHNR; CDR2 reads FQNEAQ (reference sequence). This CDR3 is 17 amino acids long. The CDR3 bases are TGTGCCAGCAGACATCCCTTAACTAGCGTGAACACCGGGGAGCTGTTTTTT. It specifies CASRHPLTSVNTGELFF. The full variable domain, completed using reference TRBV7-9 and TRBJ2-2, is DTGVSQNPRHKITKRGQNVTFRCDPISEHNRLYWYRQTLGQGPEFLTYFQNEAQLEKSRLLSDRFSAERPKGSFSTLEIQRTEQGDSAMYLCASRHPLTSVNTGELFFGEGSRLTVL.

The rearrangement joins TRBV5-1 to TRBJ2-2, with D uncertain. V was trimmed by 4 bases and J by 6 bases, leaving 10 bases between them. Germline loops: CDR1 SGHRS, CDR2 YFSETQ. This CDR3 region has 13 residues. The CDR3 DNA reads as TGCGCCAGCAGCCCCCCAAGCGCCGGGGAGCTGTTTTTT. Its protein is CASSPPSAGELFF. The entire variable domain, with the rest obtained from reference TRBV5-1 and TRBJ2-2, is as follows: KAGVTQTPRYLIKTRGQQVTLSCSPISGHRSVSWYQQTPGQGLQFLFEYFSETQRNKGNFPGRFSGRQFSNSRSEMNVSTLELGDSALYLCASSPPSAGELFFGEGSRLTVL.

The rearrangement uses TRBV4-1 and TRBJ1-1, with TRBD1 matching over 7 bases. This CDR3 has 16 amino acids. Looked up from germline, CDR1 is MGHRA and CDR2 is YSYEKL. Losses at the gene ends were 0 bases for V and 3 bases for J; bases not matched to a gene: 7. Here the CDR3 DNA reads TGCGCCAGCAGCCAAGATGGGCAGGGGGAGTACACTGAAGCTTTCTTT. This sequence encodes CASSQDGQGEYTEAFF.

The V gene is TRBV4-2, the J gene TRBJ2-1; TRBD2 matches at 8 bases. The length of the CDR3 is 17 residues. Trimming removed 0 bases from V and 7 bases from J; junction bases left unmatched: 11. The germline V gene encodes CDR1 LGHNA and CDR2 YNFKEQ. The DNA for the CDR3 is TGTGCCAGCAGCCAAGATCGGGAAGCGGGAGTAGGAAATGAGCAGTTCTTC. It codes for CASSQDREAGVGNEQFF.

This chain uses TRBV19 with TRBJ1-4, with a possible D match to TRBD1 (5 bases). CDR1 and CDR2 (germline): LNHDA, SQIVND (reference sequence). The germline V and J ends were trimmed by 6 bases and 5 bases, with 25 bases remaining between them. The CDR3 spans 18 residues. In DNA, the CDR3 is TGTGCCAGTAGCCACTCAGGGTTGTCAGGAAGGAGAAATGAAAAACTGTTTTTT. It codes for CASSHSGLSGRRNEKLFF.

The chain's CDR3 is CASSISSWQGRTLSSYEQYF. The DNA of the CDR3 is TGTGCCAGTAGTATCTCCTCGTGGCAGGGGCGCACCTTGAGCTCCTACGAGCAGTACTTC. V is TRBV19 and J is TRBJ2-7; possibly TRBD1 for D (6 bases). This CDR3 has 20 amino acids. Trimming shortened V by 3 bases and J by 0 bases, and 27 bases separated the two germline ends. CDR1 is LNHDA and CDR2 is SQIVND in the germline V gene (reference sequence).

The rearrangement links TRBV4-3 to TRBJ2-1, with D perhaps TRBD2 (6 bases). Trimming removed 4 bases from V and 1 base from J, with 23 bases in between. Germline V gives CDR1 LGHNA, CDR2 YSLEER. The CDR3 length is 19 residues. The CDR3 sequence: CASSREASASRSSYNEQFF. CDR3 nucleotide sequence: TGCGCCAGCAGCCGGGAGGCATCGGCTAGCCGATCGTCCTACAATGAGCAGTTCTTC.